This TCR beta chain came from a study of cytomegalovirus exposure and HLA in healthy donors. Overall study results and limits: Generally TCR sequences proved uncommon, though certain public TCRs appeared in numerous donors. It was assumed in the presence/absence analyses that sequencing depth was roughly uniform across donors.

This CDR3 is built from 15 residues. The V and J ends lost 0 bases and 2 bases respectively, with 10 bases between them. Germline-derived CDR1 and CDR2 are MGHRA and YSYEKL. With respect to this clone: What it binds is not known.

A multiplex PCR was run with 60 Vbeta primers and 13 Jbeta primers. This table comes from immunoSEQ multiplex PCR, and its TCRdb copy is limited to in-frame clones, with some not included. The top ten clones hold less than 1% of a sample with roughly 150,000 clones, approximately 85% of them seen once. This sequence was found in a girl aged 2 to 9 in good health and CMV-seropositive. Sequencing was performed on PBMCs. The chain has TRBV4-1 and TRBJ1-2; D ambiguous. CDR3 in DNA: TGCGCCAGCAGCCAAGATAGCGCAGCGAACTATGGCTACACCTTC. It encodes CASSQDSAANYGYTF.